This T cell receptor (beta chain) was observed in a study of blood T cells in healthy people across ages. The study, taken as a whole, reports: Donor CMV infection status was unknown, possibly confounding age-related changes in expanded clonotypes. The fall in TCR beta diversity per million T cells was roughly linear with age. Naive CD4+ cell counts and diversity both ran higher in long-lived than in aged donors.

Germline lookup yields CDR1 MDHEN and CDR2 SYDVKM. This CDR3 contains 15 residues. Sample-barcoded 5' priming and a J-beta primer mix drove a second PCR of about 6 to 11 cycles. TCRdb ran MiXCR on the 5' RACE reads and lists one entry per CDR3 protein. The data contain over 600,000 distinct CDR3 sequences, more than 50% of them singletons. Remarks on this clonotype: Its specificity is unknown.

The sample comprised blood. The rearrangement joins TRBV28 to TRBJ2-7, with D hard to call. With the DNA end fitting TRBJ2-5 better, the J assignment may be wrong. This receptor was identified in a man in his forties in good health. The CDR3 loop reads CASSLRIGLGETQYF. The CDR3 nucleotides are TGTGCCAGCAGTTTACGGATAGGGTTAGGAGAGACCCAGTACTTC.